These 18 T cell receptor beta chains were all obtained from the same sample, sequenced in a study of shared clonotypes between healthy human individuals. TCRdb keeps only in-frame clones here, not all; method: immunoSEQ multiplex PCR. The sample yields about 1,900,000 clones, about 95% seen once. Naive CD8 cells comprised CD45RO-negative, CCR7-positively selected cells, excluding terminally differentiated effector memory CD45RA+ cells. Sequenced input: naive CD8+ T cells sorted from blood. The receptors shown here come from a man younger than 30 in good health.

The chain is built from TRBV4-1 and TRBJ2-7; D assignment may be TRBD1 or TRBD2 (5 bases each). The V end was cut by 1 base, the J end by 6 bases, with 25 bases between. Germline values: CDR1 MGHRA, CDR2 YSYEKL. The CDR3 is 18 residues long. Here the CDR3 reads CASSQASLLAKGIGEQYF. Written as DNA, the CDR3 is TGCGCCAGCAGCCAAGCATCACTGCTAGCCAAGGGGATCGGCGAGCAGTACTTC.

V is TRBV27 and J is TRBJ1-6; 7 bases line up with TRBD1. This CDR3 has 15 amino acids. Germline V lookup: CDR1 MNHEY, CDR2 SMNVEV (reference sequence). V gave up 3 bases and J gave up 11 bases; unmatched junction bases: 10. The CDR3 loop reads CASSFGQGDFAPLHF. DNA of the CDR3: TGTGCCAGCAGTTTCGGGCAGGGGGATTTTGCACCCCTCCACTTT.

This chain joins TRBV5-1 and TRBJ2-3; no firm D call. The V end was cut by 2 bases, the J end by 2 bases, with 9 bases between. CDR1 and CDR2 from the germline V gene are SGHRS and YFSETQ. This CDR3 comprises 14 residues. The CDR3 coding sequence is TGCGCCAGCAGCTTCGATGGTACCACAGATACGCAGTATTTT. It codes for CASSFDGTTDTQYF.

With regard to this clone: In the same sample, other DNA sequences code for this CDR3. DNA of the CDR3: TGCGCCAGCAGCCAAGATCAGGGTGAAGGACCAGATACGCAGTATTTT. Encoded protein: CASSQDQGEGPDTQYF. The chain couples TRBV4-1 to TRBJ2-3; maybe TRBD1 (5 bases). Trimming removed 0 bases from V and 4 bases from J, with 14 bases in between. This CDR3 is 16 amino acids long. Germline V gene data show CDR1 as MGHRA and CDR2 as YSYEKL.

A remark on this clone: Without the conserved terminal phenylalanine or tryptophan, this CDR3 likely stems from a read error. The limits of the CDR3 on the DNA are not certain, so only TCRdb's listed CDR3 is given. The rearrangement uses TRBV5-8 and TRBJ2-7. The germline V gene encodes CDR1 SGHTS and CDR2 YDEGEE. The CDR3 numbers 9 amino acids, ends counted. The CDR3 region is CASSVYHRT.

The chain uses TRBV15 and TRBJ2-7, with TRBD2 as a possible D gene (5 bases). Germline assignment: CDR1 LNHNV and CDR2 YYDKDF (reference sequence). The CDR3 length is 13 residues. The V end lost 6 bases, the J end lost 7 bases, and 16 bases lay between the germline ends. The CDR3 reads CATREDWEGEQYF. CDR3 DNA sequence: TGTGCCACCAGAGAGGACTGGGAAGGGGAGCAGTACTTC.

CDR3 nucleotides: TGTGCCAGCAGCGACGCAGGACAGTACAATGAGCAGTTCTTC. Its translation is CASSDAGQYNEQFF. The chain recombines TRBV7-9 with TRBJ2-1; TRBD1 is a possible D gene (6 bases). V lost 5 bases, J lost 4 bases, and 12 bases lay in between. CDR1 and CDR2 from the germline V gene are SEHNR and FQNEAQ (reference sequence). The CDR3 contains 14 residues.

The chain carries TRBV7-6 and TRBJ2-5; 7 bases match TRBD2. V lost 3 bases and J lost 3; bases outside the gene matches: 4. Germline V gene lookup returns CDR1 SGHVS and CDR2 FNYEAQ. CDR3 length: 14 amino acids. The CDR3 spells CASSFVAGEETQYF. CDR3 bases: TGTGCCAGCAGCTTCGTAGCGGGCGAAGAGACCCAGTACTTC.

As regards this clone: At the DNA level, this CDR3 is encoded by other sequences in the same sample as well. The V and J genes are TRBV27 and TRBJ2-7; 11 nucleotides agree with TRBD1. V trimming: 2 bases; J trimming: 2 bases; junction bases outside the gene matches: 2. Germline V CDR1 and CDR2: MNHEY, SMNVEV (reference sequence). The CDR3 spans 15 residues. The chain's CDR3 is CASSLGTGGTYEQYF. CDR3 nucleotide sequence: TGTGCCAGCAGTTTAGGGACAGGGGGAACCTACGAGCAGTACTTC.

This clone was recorded a few times. The V and J genes are TRBV7-9 and TRBJ1-1; D is unclear. Trimming removed 6 bases at V and 11 bases at J, with 13 bases between. Germline V gene lookup returns CDR1 SEHNR and CDR2 FQNEAQ (reference sequence). The CDR3 contains 11 residues. The CDR3 region is CASRPRVEAFF. In DNA, the CDR3 is TGTGCCAGCAGGCCACGGGTTGAGGCTTTCTTT. Together with reference TRBV7-9 and TRBJ1-1, the CDR3 gives the full variable domain: DTGVSQNPRHKITKRGQNVTFRCDPISEHNRLYWYRQTLGQGPEFLTYFQNEAQLEKSRLLSDRFSAERPKGSFSTLEIQRTEQGDSAMYLCASRPRVEAFFGQGTRLTVV.

The chain combines TRBV10-3 with TRBJ1-1; D gene uncertain. The germline V gene encodes CDR1 ENHRY and CDR2 SYGVKD. Trimming took off 10 bases at V and 1 base at J, with 13 bases between the two ends. The CDR3 length is 13 residues. CDR3 bases: TGTGCCACCAGCTGGTCAGAGAACACTGAAGCTTTCTTT. As protein: CATSWSENTEAFF.

The chain uses TRBV10-1 and TRBJ2-1; 8 nucleotides agree with TRBD2. V was pared by 4 bases and J by 7 bases, with 9 bases of the junction left unmatched. The length of the CDR3 is 15 residues. The germline V gene encodes CDR1 WNHNN and CDR2 SYGVQD (reference sequence). CDR3 nucleotides: TGCGCCAGCAGTGCCAGACTAGCGAATAGGAATGAGCAGTTCTTC. It specifies CASSARLANRNEQFF.

The V and J genes are TRBV7-6 and TRBJ2-5; D unclear. Trimming took off 5 bases at V and 2 bases at J, with 21 bases between the two ends. The CDR3 consists of 17 residues. Germline-derived CDR1 and CDR2 are SGHVS and FNYEAQ. CDR3: CASSPYLTDTWQETQYF. Here the CDR3 DNA reads TGTGCCAGCAGCCCTTACCTCACAGATACCTGGCAAGAGACCCAGTACTTC.

The chain is built from TRBV27 and TRBJ1-5, with D unresolved. This CDR3 region has 15 residues. The germline V and J ends were trimmed by 3 bases and 0 bases, with 9 bases remaining between them. The germline V gene has CDR1 MNHEY and CDR2 SMNVEV (reference sequence). The CDR3 DNA reads TGTGCCAGCAGTTTGACAAGTTATAGCAATCAGCCCCAGCATTTT. It encodes CASSLTSYSNQPQHF.

The rearrangement uses TRBV28 and TRBJ1-5; unclear D gene. V lost 6 bases, J lost 7 bases, and 13 bases lay in between. The CDR3 sequence is 13 residues long. Germline CDR1 and CDR2: MDHEN and SYDVKM. CDR3 sequence: CASSYMDQQPQHF. The CDR3, as DNA: TGTGCCAGCAGCTACATGGACCAGCAGCCCCAGCATTTT.

The chain couples TRBV9 to TRBJ2-3, with D possibly being TRBD1 (5 bases). Germline values: CDR1 SGDLS, CDR2 YYNGEE. The CDR3 is 14 amino acids. V was shortened by 4 bases and J by 1 base, with 10 bases between the two germline ends. The CDR3 nucleotides read TGTGCCAGCAGCTCAACAGGTCGCACAGATACGCAGTATTTT. Translating it yields CASSSTGRTDTQYF.

This chain links TRBV9 with TRBJ2-1, with D perhaps TRBD1 or TRBD2 (5 bases each). The V end lost 4 bases, the J end lost 10 bases, and 18 bases lay between the germline ends. This CDR3 is built from 14 residues. The V gene's germline CDR1 is SGDLS and CDR2 YYNGEE. This chain's CDR3 is CASSPPRARGEQFF. The CDR3 region has the DNA TGTGCCAGCAGCCCTCCGAGGGCGAGGGGAGAGCAGTTCTTC.

The gene calls are TRBV4-3 and TRBJ1-3; no reliable D call. Germline-derived CDR1 and CDR2 are LGHNA and YSLEER. The CDR3 is 15 amino acids. The V gene lost 4 bases and the J gene lost 2 bases, with 12 bases spanning the gap. This chain's CDR3 is CASSLDGGTGNTIYF. CDR3 coding DNA: TGCGCCAGCAGCCTCGACGGAGGAACTGGAAACACCATATATTTT.